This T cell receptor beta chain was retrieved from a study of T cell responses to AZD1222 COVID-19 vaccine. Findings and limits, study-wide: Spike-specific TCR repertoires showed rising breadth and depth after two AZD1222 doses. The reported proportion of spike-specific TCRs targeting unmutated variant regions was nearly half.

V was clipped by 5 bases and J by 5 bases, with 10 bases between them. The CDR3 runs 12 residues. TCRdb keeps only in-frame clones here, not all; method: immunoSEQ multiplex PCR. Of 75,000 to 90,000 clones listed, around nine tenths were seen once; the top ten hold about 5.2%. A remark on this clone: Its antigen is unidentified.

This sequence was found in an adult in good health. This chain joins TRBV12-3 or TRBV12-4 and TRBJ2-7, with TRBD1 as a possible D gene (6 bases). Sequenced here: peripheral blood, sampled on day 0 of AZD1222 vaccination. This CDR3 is CASSTGIHEQYF. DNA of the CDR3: TGTGCCAGCAGTACAGGGATCCACGAGCAGTACTTC.